These 16 T cell receptor beta chains share one sample of origin, sequenced in a study of T-cell reconstitution after alpha-beta-depleted transplantation in children. Construction of the TCRbeta library involved unique molecular identifiers. TCRdb re-called the PCR reads with MiXCR, one entry per CDR3 protein. The sample has a few hundred thousand distinct CDR3 sequences; 13% are singletons. Sequences were derived from PBMCs, mostly from graft donor cells, sampled 360 days after TCRalphabeta/CD19-depleted stem cell transplant. Every receptor here comes from a male patient between 5 and 17 years old who had a stem cell transplant for acute myeloid leukemia, so the T cells may come from the graft donor.

The V call is TRBV15, the J call TRBJ1-1; D unclear. Germline assignment: CDR1 LNHNV and CDR2 YYDKDF (reference sequence). The CDR3 has 14 residues. V lost 0 bases and J 1 base, leaving 6 bases between the germline ends. The CDR3 bases are TGTGCCACCAGCAGAGAAGGATGGAACACTGAAGCTTTCTTT. It encodes CATSREGWNTEAFF.

This clonotype was seen a handful of times. The genes are TRBV25-1 and TRBJ2-7, with TRBD2 matching over 8 bases. After removal of 8 bases from V and 3 bases from J, the junction contained 12 bases not matched to a gene. The germline V gene has CDR1 MGHDK and CDR2 SYGVNS. The CDR3 covers 15 residues. CDR3 coding DNA: TGTGCCAGCTCACGATCTAGCGGGTCCGTCTACGAGCAGTACTTC. It specifies CASSRSSGSVYEQYF.

As concerns this clonotype: One end of the junction varies from germline; a read error may be responsible. V and J are TRBV5-1 and TRBJ2-7; D is unclear. Looked up from germline, CDR1 is SGHRS and CDR2 is YFSETQ. CDR3 length: 14 amino acids. The DNA of the CDR3 is TGCGCCAGCACCTTGGCCGAGACCACCTACGAGCAGTACTTC. The encoded protein is CASTLAETTYEQYF.

The chain links TRBV12-3 or TRBV12-4 to TRBJ2-1; D is uncertain. V lost 1 base and J lost 8, with 6 bases in between. CDR3 length: 12 residues. CDR3 region: CASSLDYHEQFF. Here the CDR3 DNA reads TGTGCCAGCAGTTTAGATTACCATGAGCAGTTCTTC.

This clonotype occurred a few times. The V and J genes are TRBV28 and TRBJ2-1, with 8 bases that match TRBD2. V trimming: 6 bases; J trimming: 6 bases; junction bases outside the gene matches: 13. Germline V CDR1 and CDR2: MDHEN, SYDVKM. The CDR3 has 16 residues. As DNA, the CDR3 is TGTGCCAGCAGACTCCCAAGGGCGGGAGGAGCCAATGAGCAGTTCTTC. Residues: CASRLPRAGGANEQFF.

This chain uses TRBV20-1 with TRBJ2-2; 7 nucleotides line up with TRBD1. J was trimmed by 3 bases and V by 6 bases; bases with no gene match: 4. Germline V gene data show CDR1 as DFQATT and CDR2 as SNEGSKA (reference sequence). CDR3 length: 13 amino acids. In DNA, the CDR3 is TGCAGTGCAACCGGGACAGACACCGGGGAGCTGTTTTTT. It is translated as CSATGTDTGELFF.

In its sample, this clonotype was seen a few times. The genes are TRBV6-5 and TRBJ2-2, with 7 bases that match TRBD1. CDR3 length equals 15 residues. Losses at the gene ends were 1 base for V and 3 bases for J; bases not matched to a gene: 2. Germline V gene sequence: CDR1 MNHEY, CDR2 SVGAGI. Here the CDR3 DNA reads TGTGCCAGCAGTTACTACAGGGGAGACACCGGGGAGCTGTTTTTT. Protein product: CASSYYRGDTGELFF.

This clonotype was detected once. V is TRBV7-2 and J is TRBJ2-1; TRBD2 agrees at 7 bases. The J segment lost 9 bases and the V segment lost 0 bases, leaving 5 bases of the junction unmatched. The CDR3 contains 14 residues. Germline V CDR1 and CDR2: SGHTA, FQGNSA. The CDR3 region has the DNA TGTGCCAGCAGCTTAGCGCCCAGGGAGGGTGAGCAGTTCTTC. This translates into CASSLAPREGEQFF.

The rearrangement uses TRBV29-1 and TRBJ2-3, with a weak D call TRBD1 (5 bases). CDR3 size: 14 residues. Germline CDR1 is SQVTM and CDR2 is ANQGSEA. Trimming shortened V by 2 bases and J by 3 bases, and 12 bases separated the two germline ends. CDR3: CSVEPGHYTDTQYF. The DNA of the CDR3 is TGCAGCGTTGAACCCGGACATTATACAGATACGCAGTATTTT.

DNA for the CDR3: TGCAGTGCTAGTATACAGGGGTCAGGAGGCTACACCTTC. It translates to CSASIQGSGGYTF. The chain recombines TRBV20-1 with TRBJ1-2; 7 bases are shared with TRBD1. Germline V gene data show CDR1 as DFQATT and CDR2 as SNEGSKA (reference sequence). V dropped 3 bases and J dropped 8; count of bases not matched to a gene: 9. The length of the CDR3 is 13 residues.

This clonotype appeared many times. The gene calls are TRBV15 and TRBJ2-7; D is unclear. CDR3 length: 18 amino acids. CDR1 is LNHNV, CDR2 YYDKDF, per germline (reference sequence). Trimming removed 0 bases at V and 2 bases at J, with 20 bases between. The CDR3 here is CATSRDIGVGSLTYEQYF. CDR3 DNA sequence: TGTGCCACCAGCAGAGATATCGGCGTCGGGTCTCTTACCTACGAGCAGTACTTC.

The chain couples TRBV11-2 to TRBJ2-3; 8 nucleotides match TRBD2. V lost 4 bases and J lost 2; bases outside the gene matches: 14. The CDR3 totals 18 residues. The V gene's germline CDR1 is SGHAT and CDR2 FQNNGV. The CDR3 DNA sequence: TGTGCCAGCAGCTCCGCGGCGGGGCTAGCGGGTATCACAGATACGCAGTATTTT. This encodes CASSSAAGLAGITDTQYF. Looking up the rest from reference TRBV11-2 and TRBJ2-3 gives the full variable domain: EAGVAQSPRYKIIEKRQSVAFWCNPISGHATLYWYQQILGQGPKLLIQFQNNGVVDDSQLPKDRFSAERLKGVDSTLKIQPAKLEDSAVYLCASSSAAGLAGITDTQYFGPGTRLTVL.

The chain uses TRBV18 and TRBJ2-7; D might be TRBD2 (5 bases). The CDR3 extends over 15 amino acids. V was clipped by 2 bases and J by 5 bases, with 16 bases between them. Germline V CDR1 and CDR2: KGHSH, LQKENI. In nucleotides, the CDR3 is TGTGCCAGCTCACCATTCCCTAGCCAGTTAAACGAGCAGTACTTC. Translated, it gives CASSPFPSQLNEQYF.

The chain recombines TRBV9 with TRBJ2-5; D gene unclear. The CDR3 extends over 14 amino acids. Germline V gene sequence: CDR1 SGDLS, CDR2 YYNGEE. Trimming stripped 1 base from V and 5 bases from J, with 12 bases between. The CDR3 here is CASSVSPLWETQYF. CDR3 DNA sequence: TGTGCCAGCAGCGTATCCCCCCTTTGGGAGACCCAGTACTTC.

This clonotype was seen ten or more times. The chain is built from TRBV12-3 or TRBV12-4 and TRBJ2-7; tentatively, D is TRBD2 (7 bases). V was shortened by 6 bases and J by 3 bases, with 15 bases between the two germline ends. The CDR3 has 14 amino acids. CDR3 sequence reads: CASSPGLGGYEQYF. CDR3 DNA: TGTGCCAGCAGCCCTGGACTAGGGGGCTACGAGCAGTACTTC.

The CDR3 here is CSAVTVTDTQYF. The CDR3 coding sequence is TGCAGTGCCGTTACAGTCACAGATACGCAGTATTTT. The V call is TRBV20-1, the J call TRBJ2-3, with D hard to call. The length of the CDR3 is 12 residues. The V end was cut by 6 bases, the J end by 2 bases, with 9 bases between. CDR1 is DFQATT, CDR2 SNEGSKA, per germline (reference sequence).